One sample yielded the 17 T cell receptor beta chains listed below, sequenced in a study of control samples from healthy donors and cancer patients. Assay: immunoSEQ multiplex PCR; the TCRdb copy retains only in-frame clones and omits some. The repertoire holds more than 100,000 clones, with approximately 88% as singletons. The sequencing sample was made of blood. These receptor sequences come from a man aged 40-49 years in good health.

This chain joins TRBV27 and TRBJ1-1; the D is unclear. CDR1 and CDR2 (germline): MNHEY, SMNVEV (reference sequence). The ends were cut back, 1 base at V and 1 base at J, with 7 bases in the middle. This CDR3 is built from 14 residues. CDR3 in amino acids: CASSLWGGNTEAFF. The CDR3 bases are TGTGCCAGCAGTTTATGGGGAGGGAACACTGAAGCTTTCTTT.

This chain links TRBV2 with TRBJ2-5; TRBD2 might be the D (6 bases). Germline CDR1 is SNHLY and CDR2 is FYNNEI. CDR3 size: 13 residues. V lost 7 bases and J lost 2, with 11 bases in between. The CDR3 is CASKQEGQETQYF. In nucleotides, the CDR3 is TGTGCCAGCAAGCAGGAGGGACAAGAGACCCAGTACTTC.

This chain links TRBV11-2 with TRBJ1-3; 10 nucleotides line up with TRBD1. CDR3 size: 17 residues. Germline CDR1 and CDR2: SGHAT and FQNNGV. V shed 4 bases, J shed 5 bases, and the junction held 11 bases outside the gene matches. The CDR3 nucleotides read TGTGCCAGCAGCTCGTCGGCCTCGGGACAGGGGAGAAACACCATATATTTT. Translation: CASSSSASGQGRNTIYF.

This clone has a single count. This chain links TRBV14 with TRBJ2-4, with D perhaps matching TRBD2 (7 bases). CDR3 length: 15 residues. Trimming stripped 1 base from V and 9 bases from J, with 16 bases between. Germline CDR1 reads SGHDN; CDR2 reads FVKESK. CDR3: CASSQATVGGGIQYF. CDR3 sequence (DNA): TGTGCCAGCAGCCAAGCTACAGTGGGAGGGGGCATTCAGTACTTC.

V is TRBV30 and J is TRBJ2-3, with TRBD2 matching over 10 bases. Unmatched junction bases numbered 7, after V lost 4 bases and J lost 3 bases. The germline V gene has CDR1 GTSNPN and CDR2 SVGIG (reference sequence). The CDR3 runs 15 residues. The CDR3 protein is CAWNLAGDATDTQYF. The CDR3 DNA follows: TGTGCCTGGAACCTAGCGGGGGATGCGACAGATACGCAGTATTTT.

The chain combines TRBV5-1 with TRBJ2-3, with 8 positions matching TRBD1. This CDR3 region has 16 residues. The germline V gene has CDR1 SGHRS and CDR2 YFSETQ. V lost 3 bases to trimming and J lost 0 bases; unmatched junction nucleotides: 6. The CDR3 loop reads CASSSGTGPSTDTQYF. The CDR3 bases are TGCGCCAGCAGCTCGGGGACAGGCCCGAGCACAGATACGCAGTATTTT.

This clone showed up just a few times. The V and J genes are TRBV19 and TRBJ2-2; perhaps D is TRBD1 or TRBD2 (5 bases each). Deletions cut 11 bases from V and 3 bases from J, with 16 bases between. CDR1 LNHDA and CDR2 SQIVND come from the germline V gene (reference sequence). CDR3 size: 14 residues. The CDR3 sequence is CASSPRGHTGELFF. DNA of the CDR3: TGTGCCTCCTCTCCTCGGGGACACACCGGGGAGCTGTTTTTT.

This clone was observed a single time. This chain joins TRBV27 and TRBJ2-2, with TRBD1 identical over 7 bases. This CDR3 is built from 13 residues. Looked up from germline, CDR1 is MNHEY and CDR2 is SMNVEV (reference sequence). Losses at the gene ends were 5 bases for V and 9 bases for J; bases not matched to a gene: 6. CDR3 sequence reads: CASSVLGQRELFF. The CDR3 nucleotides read TGTGCCAGCAGTGTCCTGGGACAGCGGGAGCTGTTTTTT.

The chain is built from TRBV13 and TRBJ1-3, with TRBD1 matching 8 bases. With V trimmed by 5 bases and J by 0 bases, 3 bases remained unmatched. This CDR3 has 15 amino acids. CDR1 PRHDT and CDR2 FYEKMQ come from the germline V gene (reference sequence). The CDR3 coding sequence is TGTGCCAGCAGCCCCGGGACAGGCTCTGGAAACACCATATATTTT. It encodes CASSPGTGSGNTIYF.

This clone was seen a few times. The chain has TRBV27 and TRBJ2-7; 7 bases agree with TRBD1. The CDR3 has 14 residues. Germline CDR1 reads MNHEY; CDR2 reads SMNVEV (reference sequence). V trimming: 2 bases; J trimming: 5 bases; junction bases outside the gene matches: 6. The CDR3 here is CASSLGRGRNEQYF. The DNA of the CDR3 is TGTGCCAGCAGTTTAGGTAGGGGGCGAAACGAGCAGTACTTC.

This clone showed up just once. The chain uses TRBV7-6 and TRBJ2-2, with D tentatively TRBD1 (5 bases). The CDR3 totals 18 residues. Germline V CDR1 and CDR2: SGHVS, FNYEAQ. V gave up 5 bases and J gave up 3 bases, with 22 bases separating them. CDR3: CASSHALWQGKYTGELFF. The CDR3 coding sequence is TGTGCCAGCAGCCACGCCCTCTGGCAGGGCAAATACACCGGGGAGCTGTTTTTT.

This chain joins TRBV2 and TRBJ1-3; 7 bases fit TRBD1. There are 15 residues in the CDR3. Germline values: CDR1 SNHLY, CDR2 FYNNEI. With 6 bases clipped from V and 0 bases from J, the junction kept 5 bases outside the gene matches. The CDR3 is CASRPGTASGNTIYF. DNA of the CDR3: TGTGCCAGCAGGCCTGGGACAGCCTCTGGAAACACCATATATTTT.

Here the CDR3 reads CASSPIRMGGYTF. Written as DNA, the CDR3 is TGTGCCAGCTCTCCGATCCGGATGGGAGGCTACACCTTC. This chain uses TRBV25-1 with TRBJ1-2; D uncertain. This CDR3 comprises 13 residues. Per germline, CDR1 MGHDK and CDR2 SYGVNS. V gave up 8 bases and J gave up 8 bases, with 18 bases separating them.

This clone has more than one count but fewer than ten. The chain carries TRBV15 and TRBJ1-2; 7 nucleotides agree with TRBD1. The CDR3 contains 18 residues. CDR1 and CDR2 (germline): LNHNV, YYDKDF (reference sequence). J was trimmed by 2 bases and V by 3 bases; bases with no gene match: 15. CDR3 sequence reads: CATSSHGQVLGMNYGYTF. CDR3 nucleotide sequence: TGTGCCACCAGCAGCCACGGACAGGTATTAGGGATGAACTATGGCTACACCTTC.

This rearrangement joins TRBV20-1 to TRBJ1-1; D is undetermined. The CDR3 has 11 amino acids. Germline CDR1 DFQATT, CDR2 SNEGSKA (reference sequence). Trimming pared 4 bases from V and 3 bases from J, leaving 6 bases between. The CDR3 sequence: CSANTDTEAFF. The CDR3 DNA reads TGCAGTGCTAACACGGACACTGAAGCTTTCTTT.

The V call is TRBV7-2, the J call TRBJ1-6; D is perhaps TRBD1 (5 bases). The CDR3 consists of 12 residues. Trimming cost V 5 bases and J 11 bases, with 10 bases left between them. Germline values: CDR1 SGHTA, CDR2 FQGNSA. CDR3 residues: CASSPGGAPLHF. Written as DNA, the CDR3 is TGTGCCAGCAGCCCCGGGGGGGCACCCCTCCACTTT. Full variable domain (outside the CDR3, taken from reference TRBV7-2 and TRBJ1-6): GAGVSQSPSNKVTEKGKDVELRCDPISGHTALYWYRQSLGQGLEFLIYFQGNSAPDKSGLPSDRFSAERTGGSVSTLTIQRTQQEDSAVYLCASSPGGAPLHFGNGTRLTVT.

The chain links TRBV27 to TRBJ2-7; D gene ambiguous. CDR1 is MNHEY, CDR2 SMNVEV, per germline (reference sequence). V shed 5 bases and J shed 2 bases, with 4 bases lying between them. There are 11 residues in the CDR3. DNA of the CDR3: TGTGCCAGCAGTACTACCTACGAGCAGTACTTC. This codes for CASSTTYEQYF.